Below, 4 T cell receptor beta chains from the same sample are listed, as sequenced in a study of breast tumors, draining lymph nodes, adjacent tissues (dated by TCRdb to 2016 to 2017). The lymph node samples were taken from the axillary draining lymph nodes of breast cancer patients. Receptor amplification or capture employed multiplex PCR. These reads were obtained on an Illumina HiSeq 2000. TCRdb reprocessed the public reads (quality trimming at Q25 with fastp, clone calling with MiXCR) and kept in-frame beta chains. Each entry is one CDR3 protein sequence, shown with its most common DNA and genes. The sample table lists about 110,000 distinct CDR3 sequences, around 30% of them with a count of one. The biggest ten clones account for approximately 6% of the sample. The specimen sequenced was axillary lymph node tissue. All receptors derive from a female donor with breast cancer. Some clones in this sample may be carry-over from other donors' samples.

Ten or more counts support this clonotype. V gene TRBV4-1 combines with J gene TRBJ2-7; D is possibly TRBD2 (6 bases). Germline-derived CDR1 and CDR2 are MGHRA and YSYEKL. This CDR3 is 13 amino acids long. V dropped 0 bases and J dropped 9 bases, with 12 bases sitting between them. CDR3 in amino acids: CASSQDSRGRQYF. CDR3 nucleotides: TGCGCCAGCAGCCAAGATTCGCGGGGCAGGCAGTACTTC.

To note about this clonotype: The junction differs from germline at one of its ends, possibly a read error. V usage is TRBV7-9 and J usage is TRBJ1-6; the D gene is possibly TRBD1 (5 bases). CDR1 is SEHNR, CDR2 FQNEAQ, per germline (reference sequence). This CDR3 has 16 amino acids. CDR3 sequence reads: CTSSSEGRVANSPLHF. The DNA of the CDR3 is TGTACCAGCAGCTCTGAAGGCAGGGTAGCAAATTCACCCCTCCACTTT.

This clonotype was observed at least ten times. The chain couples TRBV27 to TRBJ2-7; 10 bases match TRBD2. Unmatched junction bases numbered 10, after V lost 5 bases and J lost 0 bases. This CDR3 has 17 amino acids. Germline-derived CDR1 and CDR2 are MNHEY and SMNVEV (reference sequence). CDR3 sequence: CASSRKPGLAYSYEQYF. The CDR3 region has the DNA TGTGCCAGCAGTCGTAAGCCGGGACTAGCGTACTCCTACGAGCAGTACTTC.

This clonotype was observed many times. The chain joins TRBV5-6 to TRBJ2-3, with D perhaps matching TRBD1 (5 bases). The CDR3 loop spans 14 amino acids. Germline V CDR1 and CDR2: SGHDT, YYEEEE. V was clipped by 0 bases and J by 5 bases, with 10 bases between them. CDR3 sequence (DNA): TGTGCCAGCAGCTTGGTGGATCAGGGAGATACGCAGTATTTT. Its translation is CASSLVDQGDTQYF.